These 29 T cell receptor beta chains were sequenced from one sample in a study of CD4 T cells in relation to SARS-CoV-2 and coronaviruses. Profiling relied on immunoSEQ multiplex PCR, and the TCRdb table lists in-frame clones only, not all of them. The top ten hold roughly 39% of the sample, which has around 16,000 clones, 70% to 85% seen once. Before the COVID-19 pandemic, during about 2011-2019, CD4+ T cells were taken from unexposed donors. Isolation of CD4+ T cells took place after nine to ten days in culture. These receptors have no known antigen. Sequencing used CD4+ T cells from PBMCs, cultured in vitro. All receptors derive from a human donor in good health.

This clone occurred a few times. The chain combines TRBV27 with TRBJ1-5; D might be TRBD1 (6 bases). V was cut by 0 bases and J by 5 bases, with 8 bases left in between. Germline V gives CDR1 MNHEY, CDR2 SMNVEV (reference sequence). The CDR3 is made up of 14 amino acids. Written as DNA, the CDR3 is TGTGCCAGCAGTTTATCAGGGGGGGATCAGCCCCAGCATTTT. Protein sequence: CASSLSGGDQPQHF.

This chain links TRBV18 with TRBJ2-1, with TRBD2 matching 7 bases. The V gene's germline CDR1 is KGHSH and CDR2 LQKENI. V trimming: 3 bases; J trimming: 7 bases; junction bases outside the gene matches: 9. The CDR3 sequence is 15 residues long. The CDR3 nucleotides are TGTGCCAGCTCACCGTCGGGACTGGGGGGGAATGAGCAGTTCTTC. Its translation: CASSPSGLGGNEQFF.

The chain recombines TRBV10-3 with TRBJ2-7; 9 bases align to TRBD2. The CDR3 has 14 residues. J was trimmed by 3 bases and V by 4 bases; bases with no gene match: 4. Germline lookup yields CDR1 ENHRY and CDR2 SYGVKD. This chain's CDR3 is CAISGKRGDYEQYF. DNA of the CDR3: TGTGCCATCAGTGGCAAGCGGGGGGACTACGAGCAGTACTTC.

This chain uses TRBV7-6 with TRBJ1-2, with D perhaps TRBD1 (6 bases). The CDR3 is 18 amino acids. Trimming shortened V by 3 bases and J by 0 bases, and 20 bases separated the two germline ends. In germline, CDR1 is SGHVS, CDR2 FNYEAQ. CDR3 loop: CASSFTGNPDGTNYGYTF. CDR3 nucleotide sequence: TGTGCCAGCAGCTTTACAGGGAACCCCGACGGTACTAACTATGGCTACACCTTC.

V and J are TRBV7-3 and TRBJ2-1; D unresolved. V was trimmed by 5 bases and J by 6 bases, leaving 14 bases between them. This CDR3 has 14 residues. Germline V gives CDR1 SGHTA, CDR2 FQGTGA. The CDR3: CASSPRAISNEQFF. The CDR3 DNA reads TGTGCCAGCAGCCCCCGGGCGATAAGCAATGAGCAGTTCTTC.

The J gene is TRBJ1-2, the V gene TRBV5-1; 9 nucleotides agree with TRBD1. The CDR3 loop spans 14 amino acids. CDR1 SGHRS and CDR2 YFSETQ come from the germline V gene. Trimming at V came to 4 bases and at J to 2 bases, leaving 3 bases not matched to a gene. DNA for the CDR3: TGCGCCAGCAGCATGGGACAGGGCAACTATGGCTACACCTTC. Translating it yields CASSMGQGNYGYTF.

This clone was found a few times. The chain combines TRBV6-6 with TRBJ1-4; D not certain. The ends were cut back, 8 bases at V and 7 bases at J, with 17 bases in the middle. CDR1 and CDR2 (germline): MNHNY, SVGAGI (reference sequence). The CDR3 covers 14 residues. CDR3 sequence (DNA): TGTGCCAGCTCCCAAGTAGGGTTGGGTGAAAAACTGTTTTTT. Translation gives CASSQVGLGEKLFF.

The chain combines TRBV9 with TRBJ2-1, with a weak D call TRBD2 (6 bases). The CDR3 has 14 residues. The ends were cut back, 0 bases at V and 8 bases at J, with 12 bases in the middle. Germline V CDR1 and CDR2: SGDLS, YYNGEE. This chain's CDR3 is CASSVEGGVDEQFF. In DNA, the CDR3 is TGTGCCAGCAGCGTAGAGGGAGGAGTAGATGAGCAGTTCTTC.

The CDR3 here is CASSAGQGNFADTQYF. The CDR3 DNA is TGTGCCAGCAGTGCGGGACAGGGTAACTTTGCAGATACGCAGTATTTT. The genes are TRBV6-4 and TRBJ2-3; 9 bases fit TRBD1. J was trimmed by 4 bases and V by 4 bases; bases with no gene match: 9. Germline lookup yields CDR1 MRHNA and CDR2 SNTAGT. This CDR3 has 16 amino acids.

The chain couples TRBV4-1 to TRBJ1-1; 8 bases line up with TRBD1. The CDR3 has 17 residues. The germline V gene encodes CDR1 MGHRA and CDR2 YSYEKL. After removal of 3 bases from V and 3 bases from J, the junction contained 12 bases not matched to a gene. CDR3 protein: CASSQLARGLSDTEAFF. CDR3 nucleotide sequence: TGCGCCAGCAGCCAGCTGGCCAGGGGGCTTAGTGACACTGAAGCTTTCTTT.

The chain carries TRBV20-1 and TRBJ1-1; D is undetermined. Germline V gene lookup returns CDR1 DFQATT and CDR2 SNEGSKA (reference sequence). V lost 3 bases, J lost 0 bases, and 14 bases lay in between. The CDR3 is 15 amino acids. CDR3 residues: CSASRHRGLNTEAFF. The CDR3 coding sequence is TGCAGTGCTAGTCGCCACAGAGGGCTGAACACTGAAGCTTTCTTT.

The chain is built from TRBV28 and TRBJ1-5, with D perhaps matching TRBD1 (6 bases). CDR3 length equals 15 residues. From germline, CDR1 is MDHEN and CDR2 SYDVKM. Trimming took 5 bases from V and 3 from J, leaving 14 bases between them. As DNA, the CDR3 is TGTGCCAGCAGTCTACCGGGACACCCCAATCAGCCCCAGCATTTT. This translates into CASSLPGHPNQPQHF. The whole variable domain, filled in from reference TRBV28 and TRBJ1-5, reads DVKVTQSSRYLVKRTGEKVFLECVQDMDHENMFWYRQDPGLGLRLIYFSYDVKMKEKGDIPEGYSVSREKKERFSLILESASTNQTSMYLCASSLPGHPNQPQHFGDGTRLSIL.

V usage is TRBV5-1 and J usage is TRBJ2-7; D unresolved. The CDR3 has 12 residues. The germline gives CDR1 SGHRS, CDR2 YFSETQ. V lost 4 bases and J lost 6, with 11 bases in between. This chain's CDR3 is CASSHFRREQYF. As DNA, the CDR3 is TGCGCCAGCAGCCACTTTCGTCGCGAGCAGTACTTC.

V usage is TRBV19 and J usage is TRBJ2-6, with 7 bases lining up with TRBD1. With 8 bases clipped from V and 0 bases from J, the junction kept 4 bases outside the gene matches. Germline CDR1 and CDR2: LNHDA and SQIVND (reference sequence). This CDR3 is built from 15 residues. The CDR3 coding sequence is TGTGCCAGTGACGGGACAGCCTCTGGGGCCAACGTCCTGACTTTC. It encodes CASDGTASGANVLTF.

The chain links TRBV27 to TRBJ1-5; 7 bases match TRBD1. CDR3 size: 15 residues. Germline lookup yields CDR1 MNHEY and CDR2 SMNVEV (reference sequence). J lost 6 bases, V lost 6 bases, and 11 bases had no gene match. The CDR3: CASSLTGIRVQPQHF. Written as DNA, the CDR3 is TGTGCCAGCAGCCTGACAGGGATAAGGGTTCAGCCCCAGCATTTT.

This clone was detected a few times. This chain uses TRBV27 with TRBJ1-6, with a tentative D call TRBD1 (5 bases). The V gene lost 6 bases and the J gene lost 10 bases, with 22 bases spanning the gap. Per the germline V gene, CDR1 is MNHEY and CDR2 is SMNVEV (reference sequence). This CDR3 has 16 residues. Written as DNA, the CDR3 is TGTGCCAGCAGGACAGACTTCTCGTTGCGGGGCTCACCCCTCCACTTT. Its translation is CASRTDFSLRGSPLHF.

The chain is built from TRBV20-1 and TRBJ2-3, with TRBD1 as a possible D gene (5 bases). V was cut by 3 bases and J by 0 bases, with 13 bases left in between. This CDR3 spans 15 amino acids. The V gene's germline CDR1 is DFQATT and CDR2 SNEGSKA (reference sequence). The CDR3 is CSASRGGVSTDTQYF. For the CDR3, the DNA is TGCAGTGCTAGTAGGGGTGGGGTTAGCACAGATACGCAGTATTTT.

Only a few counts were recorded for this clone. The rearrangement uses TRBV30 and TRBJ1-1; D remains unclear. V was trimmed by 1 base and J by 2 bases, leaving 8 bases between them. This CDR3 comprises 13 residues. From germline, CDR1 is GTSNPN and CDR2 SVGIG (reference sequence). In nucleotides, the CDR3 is TGTGCCTGGAGTGGAGAGGTTAACACTGAAGCTTTCTTT. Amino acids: CAWSGEVNTEAFF.

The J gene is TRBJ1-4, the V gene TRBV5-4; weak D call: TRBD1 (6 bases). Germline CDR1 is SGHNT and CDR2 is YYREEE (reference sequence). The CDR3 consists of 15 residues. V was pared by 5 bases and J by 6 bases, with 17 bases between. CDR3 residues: CASSSNRALDEKLFF. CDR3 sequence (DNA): TGTGCCAGCAGTTCCAACAGGGCGCTTGATGAAAAACTGTTTTTT.

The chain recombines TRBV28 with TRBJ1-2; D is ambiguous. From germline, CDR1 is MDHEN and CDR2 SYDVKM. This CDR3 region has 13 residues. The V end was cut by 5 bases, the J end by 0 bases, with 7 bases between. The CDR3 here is CASSTTTNYGYTF. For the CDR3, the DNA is TGTGCCAGCAGTACTACGACTAACTATGGCTACACCTTC.

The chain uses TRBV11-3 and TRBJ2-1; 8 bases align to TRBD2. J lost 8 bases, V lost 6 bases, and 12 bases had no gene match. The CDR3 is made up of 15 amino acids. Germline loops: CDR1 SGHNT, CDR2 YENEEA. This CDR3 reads CASSAGTRGIDEQFF. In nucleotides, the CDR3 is TGTGCCAGCAGTGCCGGGACTAGAGGTATAGATGAGCAGTTCTTC.

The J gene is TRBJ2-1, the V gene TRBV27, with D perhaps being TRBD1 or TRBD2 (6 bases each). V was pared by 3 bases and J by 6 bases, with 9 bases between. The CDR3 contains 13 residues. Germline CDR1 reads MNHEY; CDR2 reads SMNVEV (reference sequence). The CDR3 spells CASSFEGGNEQFF. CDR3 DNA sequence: TGTGCCAGCAGTTTTGAGGGGGGCAATGAGCAGTTCTTC.

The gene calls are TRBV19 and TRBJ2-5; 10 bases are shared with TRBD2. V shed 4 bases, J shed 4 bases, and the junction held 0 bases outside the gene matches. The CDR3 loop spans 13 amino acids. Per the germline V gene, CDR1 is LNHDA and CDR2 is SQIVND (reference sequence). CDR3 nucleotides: TGTGCCAGTAGTACTAGCGGGAGAGAGACCCAGTACTTC. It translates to CASSTSGRETQYF.

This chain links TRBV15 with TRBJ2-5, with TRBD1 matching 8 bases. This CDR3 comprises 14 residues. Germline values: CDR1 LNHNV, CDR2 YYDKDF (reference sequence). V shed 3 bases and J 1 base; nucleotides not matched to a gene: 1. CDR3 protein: CATSRDRVQETQYF. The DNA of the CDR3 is TGTGCCACCAGCAGGGACAGGGTCCAAGAGACCCAGTACTTC. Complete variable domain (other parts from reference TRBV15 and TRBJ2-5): DAMVIQNPRYQVTQFGKPVTLSCSQTLNHNVMYWYQQKSSQAPKLLFHYYDKDFNNEADTPDNFQSRRPNTSFCFLDIRSPGLGDTAMYLCATSRDRVQETQYFGPGTRLLVL.

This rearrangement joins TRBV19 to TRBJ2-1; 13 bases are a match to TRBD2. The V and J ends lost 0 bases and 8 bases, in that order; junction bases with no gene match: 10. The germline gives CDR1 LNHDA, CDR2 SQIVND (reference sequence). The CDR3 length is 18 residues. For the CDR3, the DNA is TGTGCCAGTAGTATAGATCCTCCCGGGACTAGCGGGATTCATGAGCAGTTCTTC. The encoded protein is CASSIDPPGTSGIHEQFF.

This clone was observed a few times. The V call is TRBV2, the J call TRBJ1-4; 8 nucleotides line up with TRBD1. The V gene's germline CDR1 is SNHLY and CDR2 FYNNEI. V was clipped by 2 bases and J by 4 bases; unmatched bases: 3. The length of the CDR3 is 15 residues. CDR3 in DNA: TGTGCCAGCAGTGAAACAGGGGGGTTTAATGAAAAACTGTTTTTT. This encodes CASSETGGFNEKLFF.

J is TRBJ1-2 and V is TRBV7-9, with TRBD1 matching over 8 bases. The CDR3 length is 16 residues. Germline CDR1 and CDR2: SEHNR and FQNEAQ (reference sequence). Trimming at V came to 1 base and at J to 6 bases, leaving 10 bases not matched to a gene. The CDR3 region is CASSLGNLGTGHGYTF. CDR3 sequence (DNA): TGTGCCAGCAGCTTAGGGAATTTGGGGACAGGCCATGGCTACACCTTC.

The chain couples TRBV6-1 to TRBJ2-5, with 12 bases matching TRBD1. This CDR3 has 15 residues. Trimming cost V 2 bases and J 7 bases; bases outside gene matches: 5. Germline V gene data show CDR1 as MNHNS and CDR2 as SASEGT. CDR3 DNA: TGTGCCAGCAGTGAATTGGGACAGGGGGCGGTGACCCAGTACTTC. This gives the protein CASSELGQGAVTQYF.

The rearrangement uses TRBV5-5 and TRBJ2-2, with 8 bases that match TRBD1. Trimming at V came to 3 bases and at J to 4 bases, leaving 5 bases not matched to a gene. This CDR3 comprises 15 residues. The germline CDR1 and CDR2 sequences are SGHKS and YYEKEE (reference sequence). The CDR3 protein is CASSWAGGSTGELFF. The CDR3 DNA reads TGTGCCAGCAGCTGGGCAGGGGGCAGCACCGGGGAGCTGTTTTTT.